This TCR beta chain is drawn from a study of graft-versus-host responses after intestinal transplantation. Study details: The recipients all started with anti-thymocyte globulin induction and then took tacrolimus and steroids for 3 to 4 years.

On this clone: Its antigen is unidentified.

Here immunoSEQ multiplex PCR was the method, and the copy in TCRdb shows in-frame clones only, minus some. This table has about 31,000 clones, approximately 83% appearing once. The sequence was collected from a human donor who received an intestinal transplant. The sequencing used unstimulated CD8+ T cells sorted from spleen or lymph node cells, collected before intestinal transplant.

CDR3 nucleotide sequence: TGTGCCAGCAGTTACTTTTCGGGAGACCGCTACACCTTC. Amino acid sequence: CASSYFSGDRYTF. V usage is TRBV6-6 and J usage is TRBJ1-2; no clear D. The CDR3 sequence is 13 residues long. Germline CDR1 reads MNHNY; CDR2 reads SVGAGI (reference sequence). Deletions cut 1 base from V and 9 bases from J, with 12 bases between.